Following are 3 T cell receptor beta chains from one sample sequenced in a study of T cells expressing NK-cell markers. TCRdb derives one entry per CDR3 protein from the 5' RACE reads, leaving out DNA. This sample's clone table lists 500,000 to 700,000 distinct CDR3 sequences. The sample was blood T cells: a sorted CD56 or NKG2C T cell subset, CD4+ or CD8+ T cells, or bulk PBMC T cells (not recorded which). The origin of the receptors is a man younger than 35 in good health.

The V call is TRBV24-1, the J call TRBJ2-3. The CDR3 runs 16 residues. Germline CDR1 reads KGHDR; CDR2 reads SFDVKD. The CDR3 here is CATSDLSGTSTDTQYF.

The rearrangement uses TRBV6-5 and TRBJ2-7; TCRdb's D call of TRBD1 is untestable without DNA. The germline V gene has CDR1 MNHEY and CDR2 SVGAGI. This CDR3 is built from 15 residues. This chain's CDR3 is CASSLTPTGPYEQYF.

Here the CDR3 reads CASSLRSGFGKNIQYF. The rearrangement uses TRBV12-3 or TRBV12-4 and TRBJ2-4. This CDR3 region has 16 residues.